The next 6 T cell receptor beta chains were all read from a single sample in a study of blood T cell repertoires in COVID-19. Only in-frame clones appear in the TCRdb table, and some are missing; sequencing was by immunoSEQ multiplex PCR. This table holds about 60,000 clones, 91% found once. The sample taken for sequencing was peripheral blood. Receptors originate from a man aged 55-75 years with acute or convalescent COVID-19.

This clone appeared a few times. The chain employs TRBV2 and TRBJ1-3; 8 bases match TRBD1. V shed 4 bases and J 0 bases; nucleotides not matched to a gene: 5. Germline CDR1 and CDR2: SNHLY and FYNNEI. This CDR3 contains 16 residues. CDR3 residues: CASSAWDRSSGNTIYF. The CDR3 DNA is TGTGCCAGCAGTGCTTGGGACAGGAGCTCTGGAAACACCATATATTTT.

The rearrangement links TRBV28 to TRBJ1-5, with D unresolved. Germline V CDR1 and CDR2: MDHEN, SYDVKM. V lost 8 bases and J lost 8, with 13 bases in between. This CDR3 region has 12 residues. The CDR3 region is CASHVLGKPQHF. The CDR3 nucleotides are TGTGCCAGCCACGTCCTCGGGAAGCCCCAGCATTTT.

The rearrangement links TRBV7-2 to TRBJ1-1; a possible D gene is TRBD1 (6 bases). The germline V gene has CDR1 SGHTA and CDR2 FQGNSA. This CDR3 has 13 amino acids. Trimming cost V 4 bases and J 2 bases, with 8 bases left between them. CDR3 coding DNA: TGTGCCAGCAGCTCCAGGGGTAACACTGAAGCTTTCTTT. It specifies CASSSRGNTEAFF.

This rearrangement joins TRBV6-5 to TRBJ2-6; D is uncertain. Germline V gene lookup returns CDR1 MNHEY and CDR2 SVGAGI. V was clipped by 8 bases and J by 0 bases, with 11 bases between them. The CDR3 consists of 15 residues. Written as DNA, the CDR3 is TGTGCCAGCCTAGGTGGCCGCTCTGGGGCCAACGTCCTGACTTTC. This translates into CASLGGRSGANVLTF.

J is TRBJ2-7 and V is TRBV5-1; 13 bases agree with TRBD2. Germline lookup yields CDR1 SGHRS and CDR2 YFSETQ. The CDR3 loop spans 15 amino acids. The J segment lost 6 bases and the V segment lost 3 bases, leaving 6 bases of the junction unmatched. The DNA for the CDR3 is TGCGCCAGCAGCTCCCCGGGACTAGCGGGGAGCGAGCAGTACTTC. It yields the protein CASSSPGLAGSEQYF.

V gene TRBV6-5 combines with J gene TRBJ1-1; weak D call: TRBD1 (5 bases). CDR1 MNHEY and CDR2 SVGAGI come from the germline V gene. This CDR3 spans 13 amino acids. Trimming removed 11 bases at V and 0 bases at J, with 13 bases between. The CDR3 nucleotides are TGTGCCGGCGGACAAGACATGAACACTGAAGCTTTCTTT. Its translation is CAGGQDMNTEAFF.